This passage covers 32 T cell receptor beta chains from one sample sequenced in a study of Ad26.COV2.S vaccination and SARS-CoV-2 variants. Here immunoSEQ multiplex PCR was the method, and the copy in TCRdb shows in-frame clones only, minus some. The sample has hundreds of thousands of clones, roughly 90% seen once. Documented treatment: over 15 received Ad26.COV2.S at low or high dose, single or two shots; several received placebo; per-sample allocation not given. On day 63 after the first injection, vaccine and placebo recipients gave samples. Specimen: peripheral blood, collected in a trial of Ad26.COV2.S vaccine versus placebo. These receptors were taken from a person aged 18 to 59 who received the Ad26.COV2.S COVID-19 vaccine or a placebo.

The CDR3: CATSDSTKYEQYF. As DNA, the CDR3 is TGTGCCACCAGTGATTCAACTAAATACGAGCAGTACTTC. This chain joins TRBV24-1 and TRBJ2-7; D remains unclear. The CDR3 extends over 13 amino acids. The germline gives CDR1 KGHDR, CDR2 SFDVKD. V was shortened by 2 bases and J by 4 bases, with 8 bases between the two germline ends.

The rearrangement links TRBV5-4 to TRBJ1-2; possibly TRBD1 for D (6 bases). The germline CDR1 and CDR2 sequences are SGHNT and YYREEE (reference sequence). V was shortened by 0 bases and J by 0 bases, with 6 bases between the two germline ends. This CDR3 comprises 14 residues. This CDR3 reads CASSLDRANYGYTF. The CDR3, as DNA: TGTGCCAGCAGCTTGGACAGGGCTAACTATGGCTACACCTTC. Full variable domain (remainder filled in from reference TRBV5-4 and TRBJ1-2): ETGVTQSPTHLIKTRGQQVTLRCSSQSGHNTVSWYQQALGQGPQFIFQYYREEENGRGNFPPRFSGLQFPNYSSELNVNALELDDSALYLCASSLDRANYGYTFGSGTRLTVV.

The CDR3 DNA sequence: TGTGCCAGCAGTTTCTTTGCGGGCCCAACCTACGAGCAGTACTTC. This encodes CASSFFAGPTYEQYF. The chain carries TRBV28 and TRBJ2-7; a weak D match, TRBD2 (5 bases). V gave up 3 bases and J gave up 2 bases, with 14 bases separating them. In germline, CDR1 is MDHEN, CDR2 SYDVKM. This CDR3 spans 15 amino acids.

V is TRBV7-9 and J is TRBJ2-7; D may be TRBD2 (6 bases). V lost 3 bases to trimming and J lost 7 bases, with 16 bases between them. This CDR3 comprises 14 residues. The germline V gene encodes CDR1 SEHNR and CDR2 FQNEAQ (reference sequence). The CDR3 bases are TGTGCCAGCAGCTTCCCGGGACGGGAGTGGGAGCAGTACTTC. This encodes CASSFPGREWEQYF.

This CDR3 is CASSFTGVGNQPQHF. The CDR3 DNA sequence: TGTGCCAGCAGTTTTACAGGGGTCGGGAATCAGCCCCAGCATTTT. V gene TRBV6-5 combines with J gene TRBJ1-5; 7 nucleotides agree with TRBD1. The CDR3 loop spans 15 amino acids. With 4 bases clipped from V and 4 bases from J, the junction kept 7 bases outside the gene matches. Germline assignment: CDR1 MNHEY and CDR2 SVGAGI.

V usage is TRBV5-1 and J usage is TRBJ2-2, with 8 bases fitting TRBD2. The germline V gene encodes CDR1 SGHRS and CDR2 YFSETQ. There are 14 residues in the CDR3. V was pared by 4 bases and J by 4 bases, with 3 bases of the junction left unmatched. The CDR3 sequence is CASSPGGGTGELFF. The DNA for the CDR3 is TGCGCCAGCAGCCCGGGAGGGGGCACCGGGGAGCTGTTTTTT.

This sequence joins TRBV19 and TRBJ2-5; 12 positions match TRBD2. The V segment lost 4 bases and the J segment 6 bases; nucleotides outside the gene matches: 9. CDR3 length equals 16 residues. Germline assignment: CDR1 LNHDA and CDR2 SQIVND (reference sequence). CDR3 region: CASSSATSGGRKTQYF. The DNA of the CDR3 is TGTGCCAGTAGTAGTGCGACTAGCGGGGGTCGTAAGACCCAGTACTTC.

V gene TRBV19 combines with J gene TRBJ1-2; 7 bases match TRBD1. The V segment lost 4 bases and the J segment 0 bases; nucleotides outside the gene matches: 2. The CDR3 extends over 14 amino acids. Germline CDR1 and CDR2: LNHDA and SQIVND (reference sequence). The CDR3 region is CASSRQGANYGYTF. The CDR3 coding sequence is TGTGCCAGTAGTAGACAGGGAGCTAACTATGGCTACACCTTC.

V gene TRBV5-5 combines with J gene TRBJ2-2, with 7 bases matching TRBD2. The CDR3 runs 15 residues. V dropped 2 bases and J dropped 6; count of bases not matched to a gene: 7. Germline V gene lookup returns CDR1 SGHKS and CDR2 YYEKEE (reference sequence). DNA for the CDR3: TGTGCCAGCAGCTTAGGCGGGAGATTCGCCGGGGAGCTGTTTTTT. Translated: CASSLGGRFAGELFF.

V is TRBV19 and J is TRBJ2-2, with 9 bases fitting TRBD2. The CDR3 covers 17 residues. Germline CDR1 LNHDA, CDR2 SQIVND (reference sequence). V lost 4 bases to trimming and J lost 1 base; unmatched junction nucleotides: 7. The CDR3 loop is CASSNQAGGLNTGELFF. The CDR3 DNA reads TGTGCCAGTAGTAACCAAGCGGGAGGTCTGAACACCGGGGAGCTGTTTTTT.

This sequence joins TRBV12-3 or TRBV12-4 and TRBJ2-3; no clear D. The V end was cut by 5 bases, the J end by 2 bases, with 8 bases between. The CDR3 consists of 13 residues. The CDR3 sequence: CASSRTLTDTQYF. The CDR3 nucleotides are TGTGCCAGCAGTCGGACGCTCACAGATACGCAGTATTTT.

This rearrangement joins TRBV7-9 to TRBJ2-4; 15 bases are shared with TRBD2. The CDR3 spans 14 residues. Germline trimming cut 5 bases from V and 9 bases from J; bases unmatched to any gene: 2. Per germline, CDR1 SEHNR and CDR2 FQNEAQ (reference sequence). CDR3 in amino acids: CASSEGLAGGIQYF. In nucleotides, the CDR3 is TGTGCCAGCAGCGAGGGACTAGCGGGAGGCATTCAGTACTTC. Full variable domain (remainder filled in from reference TRBV7-9 and TRBJ2-4): DTGVSQNPRHKITKRGQNVTFRCDPISEHNRLYWYRQTLGQGPEFLTYFQNEAQLEKSRLLSDRFSAERPKGSFSTLEIQRTEQGDSAMYLCASSEGLAGGIQYFGAGTRLSVL.

CDR3 sequence: CASRLESSSNQPQHF. The CDR3 DNA is TGTGCCAGCAGGTTAGAGTCTTCTAGCAATCAGCCCCAGCATTTT. The V and J genes are TRBV6-5 and TRBJ1-5; D remains unclear. V was trimmed by 6 bases and J by 0 bases, leaving 12 bases between them. The CDR3 is 15 residues long. Germline assignment: CDR1 MNHEY and CDR2 SVGAGI.

Only one count was recorded for this clone. V is TRBV10-1 and J is TRBJ2-2, with D perhaps matching TRBD2 (7 bases). Germline CDR1 and CDR2: WNHNN and SYGVQD (reference sequence). Trimming shortened V by 3 bases and J by 4 bases, and 12 bases separated the two germline ends. The CDR3 contains 15 residues. The CDR3: CASSDGGRGTGELFF. In DNA, the CDR3 is TGCGCCAGCAGTGACGGGGGGCGCGGCACCGGGGAGCTGTTTTTT.

The V gene is TRBV7-9, the J gene TRBJ2-1, with TRBD2 as a possible D gene (5 bases). V was shortened by 3 bases and J by 9 bases, with 9 bases between the two germline ends. CDR1 SEHNR and CDR2 FQNEAQ come from the germline V gene (reference sequence). CDR3 length: 12 residues. The CDR3, as DNA: TGTGCCAGCAGCTTCGGAGGAGGTGAGCAGTTCTTC. This codes for CASSFGGGEQFF.

This clone has just a few counts. The chain uses TRBV9 and TRBJ2-7, with D perhaps given as TRBD1 or TRBD2 (6 bases each). Germline assignment: CDR1 SGDLS and CDR2 YYNGEE. Deletions cut 5 bases from V and 3 bases from J, with 18 bases between. This CDR3 is 15 amino acids long. CDR3: CASSPRGDLDYEQYF. In DNA, the CDR3 is TGTGCCAGCAGTCCTAGGGGGGATTTGGACTACGAGCAGTACTTC.

V gene TRBV5-1 combines with J gene TRBJ2-1, with 7 bases fitting TRBD2. This CDR3 contains 15 residues. Germline-derived CDR1 and CDR2 are SGHRS and YFSETQ. Trimming cost V 4 bases and J 9 bases; bases outside gene matches: 13. The CDR3 region has the DNA TGCGCCAGCAGCGAGAGGGGTCTCGGCGGGGGTGAGCAGTTCTTC. This codes for CASSERGLGGGEQFF.

The chain combines TRBV6-6 with TRBJ2-7; either TRBD1 or TRBD2 may fit D (5 bases each). The germline V gene encodes CDR1 MNHNY and CDR2 SVGAGI (reference sequence). V was trimmed by 5 bases and J by 7 bases, leaving 12 bases between them. CDR3 size: 12 residues. The CDR3, as DNA: TGTGCCAGCAGTCCGGACACGGGGGAGCAGTACTTC. Amino acid sequence: CASSPDTGEQYF.

The chain links TRBV3-1 (or the pseudogene TRBV3-2) to TRBJ2-3; D call uncertain. V lost 4 bases, J lost 2 bases, and 4 bases lay in between. This CDR3 spans 12 amino acids. CDR1 is LGHDT and CDR2 is YNNKEL in the germline V gene (reference sequence). Here the CDR3 reads CASSRNTDTQYF. The CDR3 region has the DNA TGTGCCAGCAGCCGTAACACAGATACGCAGTATTTT.

The chain links TRBV9 to TRBJ1-3, with unresolved D. V lost 4 bases to trimming and J lost 9 bases, with 26 bases between them. The CDR3 totals 17 residues. Per germline, CDR1 SGDLS and CDR2 YYNGEE. This chain's CDR3 is CASSPQPGDVARRTIYF. For the CDR3, the DNA is TGTGCCAGCAGCCCCCAACCTGGAGACGTTGCACGGCGCACCATATATTTT.

This chain connects TRBV9 to TRBJ1-2, with 7 bases aligning to TRBD1. Per germline, CDR1 SGDLS and CDR2 YYNGEE. The CDR3 totals 14 residues. V lost 0 bases, J lost 10 bases, and 9 bases stayed unmatched. CDR3 in DNA: TGTGCCAGCAGCGTAGAAGGTTGGGACAGAACCTACACCTTC. As protein: CASSVEGWDRTYTF.

A few counts support this clone. V and J are TRBV6-1 and TRBJ2-1; tentative D call: TRBD2 (6 bases). With 2 bases removed from V and 6 bases from J, the gap between germline ends came to 17 bases. The CDR3 loop spans 16 amino acids. Germline lookup yields CDR1 MNHNS and CDR2 SASEGT. The CDR3 DNA sequence: TGTGCCAGCAGTGAAATTGGAGGGAGTTGGGGCAATGAGCAGTTCTTC. This sequence encodes CASSEIGGSWGNEQFF.

The chain combines TRBV13 with TRBJ1-1; D unresolved. The V gene's germline CDR1 is PRHDT and CDR2 FYEKMQ (reference sequence). With 3 bases removed from V and 4 bases from J, the gap between germline ends came to 12 bases. The CDR3 has 14 residues. The CDR3 nucleotides read TGTGCCAGCAGCTTTCGTTCTGAGGGCACTGAAGCTTTCTTT. Protein product: CASSFRSEGTEAFF.

The chain employs TRBV4-1 and TRBJ2-2; D not certain. CDR1 and CDR2 from the germline V gene are MGHRA and YSYEKL. Trimming shortened V by 1 base and J by 6 bases, and 18 bases separated the two germline ends. This CDR3 has 17 residues. CDR3 loop: CASSQVTLLGFPGELFF. The DNA for the CDR3 is TGCGCCAGCAGCCAAGTGACCCTCCTAGGGTTTCCCGGGGAGCTGTTTTTT.

The chain carries TRBV27 and TRBJ2-7; D remains ambiguous. The length of the CDR3 is 12 residues. Trimming stripped 4 bases from V and 5 bases from J, with 9 bases between. Germline V gene lookup returns CDR1 MNHEY and CDR2 SMNVEV (reference sequence). The DNA of the CDR3 is TGTGCCAGCAGTTCCGCATCTAACGAGCAGTACTTC. This encodes CASSSASNEQYF.

The J gene is TRBJ1-5, the V gene TRBV19; D is uncertain. The germline V gene has CDR1 LNHDA and CDR2 SQIVND (reference sequence). The V and J ends lost 3 bases and 8 bases respectively, with 11 bases between them. CDR3 length equals 13 residues. In DNA form, the CDR3 reads TGTGCCAGTAGTATCTTGGTGCGGGAGCCCCAGCATTTT. The encoded protein is CASSILVREPQHF.

The chain couples TRBV4-1 to TRBJ1-4; D gene ambiguous. V lost 0 bases and J 4 bases, leaving 9 bases between the germline ends. The V gene's germline CDR1 is MGHRA and CDR2 YSYEKL. This CDR3 spans 15 amino acids. CDR3 DNA: TGCGCCAGCAGCCAAGAGCCGGCTTATAATGAAAAACTGTTTTTT. Its protein product is CASSQEPAYNEKLFF.

A single count supports this clone. The sample holds other DNA sequences that translate to the same CDR3. V usage is TRBV9 and J usage is TRBJ1-5, with 9 nucleotides matching TRBD1. Germline loops: CDR1 SGDLS, CDR2 YYNGEE. Losses at the gene ends were 4 bases for V and 6 bases for J; bases not matched to a gene: 5. This CDR3 has 14 residues. CDR3 amino acids: CASSPGQGSQPQHF. CDR3 DNA: TGTGCCAGCAGCCCCGGACAGGGGAGTCAGCCCCAGCATTTT.

J is TRBJ2-2 and V is TRBV5-4, with D unclear. Germline loops: CDR1 SGHNT, CDR2 YYREEE (reference sequence). V dropped 1 base and J dropped 6 bases, with 4 bases sitting between them. This CDR3 contains 12 residues. Here the CDR3 reads CASSLFPGELFF. The CDR3 nucleotides are TGTGCCAGCAGCTTGTTCCCCGGGGAGCTGTTTTTT.

The chain recombines TRBV28 with TRBJ2-5, with no clear D. Germline V gene data show CDR1 as MDHEN and CDR2 as SYDVKM. This CDR3 comprises 14 residues. V lost 7 bases to trimming and J lost 2 bases, with 14 bases between them. The CDR3 sequence is CASKGKPPQETQYF. The CDR3 bases are TGTGCCAGCAAAGGCAAACCACCACAAGAGACCCAGTACTTC.

The chain links TRBV28 to TRBJ1-4; no clear D. This CDR3 region has 11 residues. Per the germline V gene, CDR1 is MDHEN and CDR2 is SYDVKM. Trimming left V 4 bases short and J 8 bases short, with 5 bases between. CDR3 residues: CASSYGEKLFF. The CDR3 DNA is TGTGCCAGCAGTTATGGCGAAAAACTGTTTTTT.

The chain joins TRBV19 to TRBJ1-5, with D perhaps TRBD1 (5 bases). CDR3 length equals 15 residues. The V end lost 7 bases, the J end lost 7 bases, and 20 bases lay between the germline ends. CDR1 and CDR2 (germline): LNHDA, SQIVND (reference sequence). The CDR3 DNA reads TGTGCCAGTACCTATACCGGACATTCAAGGCAGCCCCAGCATTTT. This encodes CASTYTGHSRQPQHF.